One and the same sample provided the 7 T cell receptor beta chains below, sequenced in a study of regulatory T cells in long-lasting Graves disease. Sample time point: newly diagnosed GD, antithyroid drugs for less than 3 months. Following extraction of RNA from PBMCs, that RNA was used to make the TCR library. Combining iRepertoire HTBI primers with Arm-PCR of CDR3 regions, the authors built TCR beta libraries. One entry per CDR3 protein, called by TCRdb with MiXCR from the multiplex PCR reads. The table lists around 420,000 distinct CDR3 sequences, approximately 16% of them singletons. The same data also contributed to another study, on T cells in Graves' hyperthyroidism and ophthalmopathy.

Sequenced material: peripheral blood mononuclear cells (PBMCs), taken at new diagnosis, from a patient treated with antithyroid drugs. These receptors originate from a woman in her forties with Graves disease.

This clonotype has more than one count but fewer than ten. The chain has TRBV9 and TRBJ2-1, with 9 bases fitting TRBD2. The junction had 9 bases not matched to a gene; V was cut back by 0 bases and J by 8 bases. The CDR3 has 16 amino acids. Germline V gene sequence: CDR1 SGDLS, CDR2 YYNGEE. The CDR3 protein is CASSVGGGGVSDEQFF. CDR3 DNA: TGTGCCAGCAGCGTAGGCGGGGGGGGGGTATCGGATGAGCAGTTCTTC.

This clonotype appeared many times. This sequence joins TRBV18 and TRBJ2-4, with 7 bases fitting TRBD1. V gave up 2 bases and J gave up 6 bases; unmatched junction bases: 10. The CDR3 is 16 residues long. Germline V gene sequence: CDR1 KGHSH, CDR2 LQKENI. The CDR3 nucleotides read TGTGCCAGCTCACCAGACAGGGAGAGGTCCCTAAACATTCAGTACTTC. Translated, it gives CASSPDRERSLNIQYF. The full variable domain, completed using reference TRBV18 and TRBJ2-4, is NAGVMQNPRHLVRRRGQEARLRCSPMKGHSHVYWYRQLPEEGLKFMVYLQKENIIDESGMPKERFSAEFPKEGPSILRIQQVVRGDSAAYFCASSPDRERSLNIQYFGAGTRLSVL.

This clonotype has just a few counts. The chain recombines TRBV6-1 with TRBJ1-1, with D hard to call. Trimming removed 8 bases at V and 10 bases at J, with 14 bases between. This CDR3 has 11 amino acids. Germline CDR1 reads MNHNS; CDR2 reads SASEGT. The DNA of the CDR3 is TGTGCCAGCCTGGCTTTAGGCCTAGCTTTCTTT. Amino acids: CASLALGLAFF.

This clonotype was counted many times. The rearrangement joins TRBV14 to TRBJ2-7; 11 bases agree with TRBD2. Germline values: CDR1 SGHDN, CDR2 FVKESK. The V and J ends lost 1 base and 5 bases, in that order; junction bases with no gene match: 7. The length of the CDR3 is 16 residues. The DNA for the CDR3 is TGTGCCAGCAGCCAAGTTGATAGCGGGAGGGTCAACGAGCAGTACTTC. Protein: CASSQVDSGRVNEQYF.

The V and J genes are TRBV6-5 and TRBJ1-2; no clear D. V was cut by 2 bases and J by 5 bases, with 9 bases left in between. The CDR3 has 13 residues. In germline, CDR1 is MNHEY, CDR2 SVGAGI. The CDR3 DNA sequence: TGTGCCAGCAGTTACGGCCTGGGATATGGCTACACCTTC. Translated: CASSYGLGYGYTF.

This clonotype was seen many times. V usage is TRBV5-1 and J usage is TRBJ1-4; no definite D call. The V gene's germline CDR1 is SGHRS and CDR2 YFSETQ. V was shortened by 0 bases and J by 2 bases, with 8 bases between the two germline ends. The CDR3 is 15 amino acids. The CDR3 nucleotides read TGCGCCAGCAGCTTGGAGGGCAATACTAATGAAAAACTGTTTTTT. It codes for CASSLEGNTNEKLFF. The full variable domain, rest sourced from reference TRBV5-1 and TRBJ1-4, is KAGVTQTPRYLIKTRGQQVTLSCSPISGHRSVSWYQQTPGQGLQFLFEYFSETQRNKGNFPGRFSGRQFSNSRSEMNVSTLELGDSALYLCASSLEGNTNEKLFFGSGTQLSVL.

This clonotype came up a few times. V is TRBV19 and J is TRBJ2-3; weak D call: TRBD2 (6 bases). The germline V gene encodes CDR1 LNHDA and CDR2 SQIVND (reference sequence). The CDR3 is 16 amino acids. Trimming pared 7 bases from V and 6 bases from J, leaving 23 bases between. The CDR3 coding sequence is TGTGCCAGTACCCCCCCCGGCCGGGACTCCCGGGATACGCAGTATTTT. Translation gives CASTPPGRDSRDTQYF.